Shown below are 9 T cell receptor beta chains from a single sample sequenced in a study of metastatic and nonmetastatic thyroid tumors. TCRdb used MiXCR to call clones anew from the PCR reads. The sample consists of about 93,000 clones, 12% of them appearing once. Among the patients, none had received any treatment before thyroid surgery. Sequencing was done on a sample of blood. Receptors originate from a female donor with papillary thyroid cancer or a benign thyroid nodule (not recorded which). Some clones in this sample may be carry-over from other donors' samples.

In the case of this clone: With a much larger clone just one base away, this may be a read error. CDR3 sequence (DNA): TGTGCCAGCAGAGGTTGGGCGGGAGCCTCAGATGCGCAGTATTTT. Residues: CASRGWAGASDAQYF. This chain links TRBV27 with TRBJ2-3; 7 bases align to TRBD2. The CDR3 totals 15 residues. The germline gives CDR1 MNHEY, CDR2 SMNVEV (reference sequence).

This clone occurred many times. This chain links TRBV19 with TRBJ2-5; 10 bases fit TRBD2. CDR1 and CDR2 (germline): LNHDA, SQIVND (reference sequence). The trim removed 5 bases at V and 3 bases at J, leaving 3 bases unmatched. CDR3 length: 14 amino acids. Here the CDR3 reads CASSGGLAEETQYF. The CDR3 coding sequence is TGTGCCAGTAGTGGAGGACTAGCGGAAGAGACCCAGTACTTC.

This clone was counted ten times or more. This chain uses TRBV6-1 with TRBJ1-3; a possible D gene is TRBD1 (5 bases). The CDR3 has 14 residues. CDR1 is MNHNS, CDR2 SASEGT, per germline. Trimming shortened V by 6 bases and J by 2 bases, and 11 bases separated the two germline ends. CDR3 protein: CASRPTGAGNTIYF. DNA for the CDR3: TGTGCCAGCAGGCCAACAGGCGCTGGAAACACCATATATTTT.

This clone has a handful of counts. V usage is TRBV28 and J usage is TRBJ1-2, with unresolved D. This CDR3 has 16 amino acids. The ends were cut back, 3 bases at V and 4 bases at J, with 18 bases in the middle. From germline, CDR1 is MDHEN and CDR2 SYDVKM. CDR3 in amino acids: CASSFRFQGCAYGYTF. The DNA of the CDR3 is TGTGCCAGCAGTTTTCGATTCCAAGGGTGCGCCTATGGCTACACCTTC.

This clone was detected many times. This rearrangement joins TRBV4-3 to TRBJ2-7; D is undetermined. Trimming removed 0 bases at V and 5 bases at J, with 14 bases between. Germline-derived CDR1 and CDR2 are LGHNA and YSLEER. The CDR3 runs to 15 residues. The CDR3 sequence: CASSQESKGIHEQYF. The DNA of the CDR3 is TGCGCCAGCAGCCAAGAAAGTAAAGGGATCCACGAGCAGTACTTC.

This clone appeared a few times. A read error is possible here, since a much larger clone lies one base away. V gene TRBV19 combines with J gene TRBJ2-2, with TRBD1 matching 8 bases. The CDR3 extends over 15 amino acids. From germline, CDR1 is LNHDA and CDR2 SQIVND (reference sequence). After removal of 7 bases from V and 3 bases from J, the junction contained 7 bases not matched to a gene. CDR3 in amino acids: CASNGPGQDTGELFF. DNA of the CDR3: TGTGCCAGTAATGGCCCGGGACAGGACACCGGGGAGCTGTTTTTT. The full variable domain, rest sourced from reference TRBV19 and TRBJ2-2, is DGGITQSPKYLFRKEGQNVTLSCEQNLNHDAMYWYRQDPGQGLRLIYYSQIVNDFQKGDIAEGYSVSREKKESFPLTVTSAQKNPTAFYLCASNGPGQDTGELFFGEGSRLTVL.

About this clone itself: One base away lies a much larger clone, so this may be a sequencing read error. The CDR3 does not end in the conserved phenylalanine or tryptophan, so this is likely a read error. The chain carries TRBV7-2 and TRBJ1-1; D uncertain. V was pared by 5 bases and J by 0 bases, with 10 bases between. CDR3 length: 14 residues. CDR1 is SGHTA, CDR2 FQGNSA, per germline. DNA of the CDR3: TGTGCCAGCAGCATGGATGTTATGAACACTGAAGCTTTCCTT. Translation gives CASSMDVMNTEAFL.

This clone was recorded at least ten times. This chain links TRBV14 with TRBJ1-3; D gene ambiguous. The CDR3 is 16 residues long. The germline CDR1 and CDR2 sequences are SGHDN and FVKESK. The V and J ends lost 2 bases and 0 bases respectively, with 11 bases between them. CDR3 region: CASSQRLASSGNTIYF. The CDR3 DNA sequence: TGTGCCAGCAGCCAAAGGTTGGCCAGCTCTGGAAACACCATATATTTT.

This clone was detected ten times or more. The chain employs TRBV30 and TRBJ1-3, with unresolved D. Germline assignment: CDR1 GTSNPN and CDR2 SVGIG (reference sequence). V was clipped by 4 bases and J by 0 bases, with 10 bases between them. The CDR3 length is 14 residues. CDR3 nucleotides: TGTGCCTGGAAGTATGGCGGCTCTGGAAACACCATATATTTT. Translating it yields CAWKYGGSGNTIYF.